The 20 T cell receptor beta chains below were found in one sample sequenced in a study of T cell responses to AZD1222 COVID-19 vaccine. Method: immunoSEQ multiplex PCR; TCRdb's copy keeps in-frame clones and lacks some. The profile shows under 90,000 clones, approximately 85% of them singletons. The sample in question was peripheral blood, obtained 28 days after the second AZD1222 dose. The receptors derive from an adult who received the AZD1222 COVID-19 vaccine.

The chain carries TRBV20-1 and TRBJ2-4; 8 bases match TRBD1. Germline V gene sequence: CDR1 DFQATT, CDR2 SNEGSKA (reference sequence). This CDR3 region has 18 residues. V lost 3 bases, J lost 5 bases, and 18 bases stayed unmatched. For the CDR3, the DNA is TGCAGTGCTAGTAGAACAGGGGGTTTCATAGAGGGACAAAACATTCAGTACTTC. This translates into CSASRTGGFIEGQNIQYF.

V usage is TRBV9 and J usage is TRBJ1-1; D gene ambiguous. V shed 3 bases and J shed 0 bases, with 12 bases lying between them. Germline CDR1 reads SGDLS; CDR2 reads YYNGEE. This CDR3 is built from 15 residues. CDR3 sequence reads: CASSALGSVNTEAFF. In DNA form, the CDR3 reads TGTGCCAGCAGCGCCCTCGGCAGCGTGAACACTGAAGCTTTCTTT.

This sequence joins TRBV16 and TRBJ2-1; D is undetermined. Trimming cost V 2 bases and J 9 bases, with 8 bases left between them. Per the germline V gene, CDR1 is KGHSY and CDR2 is FQNENV. The CDR3 is made up of 12 amino acids. The CDR3 sequence: CASSQDWREQFF. CDR3 sequence (DNA): TGTGCCAGCAGCCAAGACTGGCGTGAGCAGTTCTTC.

The gene calls are TRBV29-1 and TRBJ1-4, with D possibly TRBD1 on 5 matching bases. The V gene lost 4 bases and the J gene lost 5 bases, with 11 bases spanning the gap. From germline, CDR1 is SQVTM and CDR2 ANQGSEA. This CDR3 comprises 13 residues. The DNA for the CDR3 is TGCAGCGTTGGGACACGGAGCAATGAAAAACTGTTTTTT. It yields the protein CSVGTRSNEKLFF.

The chain recombines TRBV24-1 with TRBJ2-3; TRBD2 agrees at 8 bases. The ends lost 8 bases at V and 3 bases at J; junction bases unmatched: 0. The length of the CDR3 is 12 residues. Germline CDR1 KGHDR, CDR2 SFDVKD. The CDR3 DNA is TGTGCCACCACGGGGGGGACAGATACGCAGTATTTT. Translating gives CATTGGTDTQYF.

The genes are TRBV3-1 (or the pseudogene TRBV3-2) and TRBJ1-2, with 7 positions matching TRBD1. CDR1 and CDR2 (germline): LGHDT, YNNKEL (reference sequence). The CDR3 runs 14 residues. The J segment lost 8 bases and the V segment lost 6 bases, leaving 12 bases of the junction unmatched. CDR3 amino acids: CASSLRTGWDGYTF. The CDR3 DNA reads TGTGCCAGCAGTCTTCGGACAGGTTGGGACGGCTACACCTTC.

This chain connects TRBV6-4 to TRBJ1-4; D is possibly TRBD1 (5 bases). CDR1 MRHNA and CDR2 SNTAGT come from the germline V gene. The length of the CDR3 is 13 residues. Trimming stripped 5 bases from V and 7 bases from J, with 11 bases between. The CDR3 sequence: CASSSDRGEKLFF. For the CDR3, the DNA is TGTGCCAGCAGTTCCGACAGAGGTGAAAAACTGTTTTTT.

The table lists this clone with a count of one. The chain carries TRBV5-4 and TRBJ2-5; 9 positions match TRBD2. The V gene's germline CDR1 is SGHNT and CDR2 YYREEE (reference sequence). V shed 1 base, J shed 6 bases, and the junction held 7 bases outside the gene matches. The CDR3 length is 15 residues. The CDR3 sequence is CASSLRRGGLQTQYF. In nucleotides, the CDR3 is TGTGCCAGCAGCTTGAGGCGGGGGGGCCTACAGACCCAGTACTTC.

The rearrangement uses TRBV6-5 and TRBJ2-7, with D perhaps TRBD1 (6 bases). This CDR3 is 15 amino acids long. Trimming took 6 bases from V and 0 from J, leaving 15 bases between them. Germline V gene data show CDR1 as MNHEY and CDR2 as SVGAGI. The CDR3: CASSDRIGRSYEQYF. The CDR3 DNA reads TGTGCCAGCAGCGACAGGATAGGTCGCTCCTACGAGCAGTACTTC.

V gene TRBV4-1 combines with J gene TRBJ1-2; 7 nucleotides line up with TRBD1. The CDR3 covers 17 residues. CDR1 MGHRA and CDR2 YSYEKL come from the germline V gene. V trimming: 0 bases; J trimming: 0 bases; junction bases outside the gene matches: 7. CDR3 sequence (DNA): TGCGCCAGCAGCCAAGAATACAGGGGCCACCCTAACTATGGCTACACCTTC. Its protein product is CASSQEYRGHPNYGYTF.

This clone has only one observation. This chain uses TRBV28 with TRBJ1-4; perhaps TRBD1 as D (5 bases). V lost 6 bases and J lost 5, with 16 bases in between. This CDR3 is built from 15 residues. The V gene's germline CDR1 is MDHEN and CDR2 SYDVKM. CDR3 sequence: CASSPRGPVNEKLFF. The DNA of the CDR3 is TGTGCCAGCAGCCCCCGGGGACCGGTGAATGAAAAACTGTTTTTT.

The V call is TRBV6-1, the J call TRBJ1-5; D may be TRBD1 (5 bases). V was cut by 1 base and J by 3 bases, with 22 bases left in between. This CDR3 region has 19 residues. Per germline, CDR1 MNHNS and CDR2 SASEGT. In nucleotides, the CDR3 is TGTGCCAGCAGTGAAGACCCCGGGGCACAGATACGGCCCAATCAGCCCCAGCATTTT. The encoded protein is CASSEDPGAQIRPNQPQHF.

This chain joins TRBV4-2 and TRBJ1-4, with D unresolved. V lost 0 bases and J lost 7, with 12 bases in between. The CDR3 runs to 15 residues. Germline V gene sequence: CDR1 LGHNA, CDR2 YNFKEQ. CDR3 bases: TGTGCCAGCAGCCAAGATGGCCGGGCCGGTGAAAAACTGTTTTTT. The encoded protein is CASSQDGRAGEKLFF.

The chain uses TRBV12-3 or TRBV12-4 and TRBJ1-3, with D unresolved. Between the trimmed V and J ends, which lost 3 bases and 3 bases, there was a span of 6 bases. The CDR3 contains 13 residues. This CDR3 reads CASSLFRGNTIYF. The DNA of the CDR3 is TGTGCCAGCAGTTTGTTTCGTGGAAACACCATATATTTT.

The J gene is TRBJ2-2, the V gene TRBV15; 7 bases are a match to TRBD2. The V segment lost 1 base and the J segment 4 bases; nucleotides outside the gene matches: 15. Germline V CDR1 and CDR2: LNHNV, YYDKDF (reference sequence). This CDR3 comprises 19 residues. CDR3 region: CATSRALTVWEGGTGELFF. CDR3 nucleotides: TGTGCCACCAGCAGAGCCTTGACGGTTTGGGAGGGAGGCACCGGGGAGCTGTTTTTT.

For this clone: One junction end disagrees with the germline gene, perhaps due to a read error. The chain links TRBV6-1 to TRBJ1-6; no definite D call. This CDR3 comprises 13 residues. The germline gives CDR1 MNHNS, CDR2 SASEGT. The CDR3 DNA reads as TGTGCCAGCAGGGAAGCCGGGAACTCACCCCTCCACTTT. Translation: CASREAGNSPLHF.

CDR3 amino acids: CASSFTEGDTEAFF. In nucleotides, the CDR3 is TGTGCCAGCAGCTTCACAGAAGGGGACACTGAAGCTTTCTTT. The rearrangement joins TRBV5-6 to TRBJ1-1; D might be TRBD1 (5 bases). The CDR3 is 14 residues long. Trimming pared 2 bases from V and 3 bases from J, leaving 11 bases between. In germline, CDR1 is SGHDT, CDR2 YYEEEE.

This clone was observed once. The V gene is TRBV6-5, the J gene TRBJ1-1; TRBD1 agrees at 8 bases. This CDR3 comprises 15 residues. The J segment lost 0 bases and the V segment lost 8 bases, leaving 8 bases of the junction unmatched. Germline assignment: CDR1 MNHEY and CDR2 SVGAGI. CDR3 sequence: CASGRDRTLNTEAFF. CDR3 coding DNA: TGTGCCAGCGGCCGGGACAGGACACTGAACACTGAAGCTTTCTTT.

This chain joins TRBV19 and TRBJ2-1; D assignment may be TRBD1 or TRBD2 (6 bases each). The CDR3 length is 15 residues. Between the trimmed V and J ends, which lost 5 bases and 6 bases, there was a span of 17 bases. Germline lookup yields CDR1 LNHDA and CDR2 SQIVND (reference sequence). The CDR3 spells CASSLGGWGLNEQFF. CDR3 sequence (DNA): TGTGCCAGTAGTTTGGGGGGATGGGGGCTCAATGAGCAGTTCTTC. The entire variable domain, with the rest obtained from reference TRBV19 and TRBJ2-1, is as follows: DGGITQSPKYLFRKEGQNVTLSCEQNLNHDAMYWYRQDPGQGLRLIYYSQIVNDFQKGDIAEGYSVSREKKESFPLTVTSAQKNPTAFYLCASSLGGWGLNEQFFGPGTRLTVL.

In its sample, this clone was seen a few times. The chain employs TRBV27 and TRBJ1-6; D ambiguous. V was pared by 3 bases and J by 7 bases, with 19 bases between. Germline loops: CDR1 MNHEY, CDR2 SMNVEV (reference sequence). This CDR3 has 17 residues. As DNA, the CDR3 is TGTGCCAGCAGTTTTTTTCTCGAGGGATTCTCCAATTCACCCCTCCACTTT. Its protein product is CASSFFLEGFSNSPLHF.